These 28 T cell receptor beta chains were sequenced from one sample in a study of cytomegalovirus exposure and HLA in healthy donors. Amplification used 60 Vbeta primers and 13 Jbeta primers. Clones were sequenced by immunoSEQ multiplex PCR, and TCRdb holds only the in-frame ones, with some missing. Its table records about 47,000 clones. The specimen was PBMCs. Receptors were obtained from a male donor in good health and CMV-seronegative.

The rearrangement links TRBV18 to TRBJ1-4; maybe TRBD1 (6 bases). Per germline, CDR1 KGHSH and CDR2 LQKENI. Trimming took off 2 bases at V and 5 bases at J, with 9 bases between the two ends. This CDR3 has 14 amino acids. The CDR3 DNA follows: TGTGCCAGCTCACCAGGACAGCCGAATGAAAAACTGTTTTTT. Its translation: CASSPGQPNEKLFF.

The J gene is TRBJ1-5, the V gene TRBV30; the D gene is possibly TRBD1 (5 bases). Trimming removed 0 bases at V and 7 bases at J, with 16 bases between. The CDR3 loop spans 15 amino acids. Germline CDR1 and CDR2: GTSNPN and SVGIG (reference sequence). The CDR3 is CAWSVNEGVKQPQHF. The CDR3 nucleotides read TGTGCCTGGAGTGTTAATGAAGGGGTGAAACAGCCCCAGCATTTT.

This rearrangement joins TRBV5-6 to TRBJ1-2, with D possibly matching TRBD1 (6 bases). CDR1 and CDR2 (germline): SGHDT, YYEEEE. The CDR3 spans 13 residues. The germline V and J ends were trimmed by 0 bases and 3 bases, with 6 bases remaining between them. CDR3 residues: CASSLDRDYGYTF. Here the CDR3 DNA reads TGTGCCAGCAGCTTGGACAGGGACTATGGCTACACCTTC.

The genes are TRBV9 and TRBJ1-6; D is undetermined. The CDR3 length is 14 residues. V lost 5 bases and J 0 bases, leaving 6 bases between the germline ends. CDR1 SGDLS and CDR2 YYNGEE come from the germline V gene. CDR3 DNA: TGTGCCAGCAGTATAGACTCCTATAATTCACCCCTCCACTTT. Translating it yields CASSIDSYNSPLHF.

The rearrangement joins TRBV19 to TRBJ1-1; 7 bases map to TRBD1. Germline trimming cut 5 bases from V and 0 bases from J; bases unmatched to any gene: 6. The CDR3 loop spans 15 amino acids. Germline values: CDR1 LNHDA, CDR2 SQIVND (reference sequence). Written as DNA, the CDR3 is TGTGCCAGTAGTGAGCGACAGGGAATGAACACTGAAGCTTTCTTT. Its protein is CASSERQGMNTEAFF.

This sequence joins TRBV6-1 and TRBJ1-2; D gene ambiguous. Germline CDR1 reads MNHNS; CDR2 reads SASEGT. Trimming removed 6 bases from V and 0 bases from J, with 8 bases in between. The CDR3 sequence is 13 residues long. As DNA, the CDR3 is TGTGCCAGCAGGTATACAGCTAACTATGGCTACACCTTC. It encodes CASRYTANYGYTF.

The V and J genes are TRBV6-1 and TRBJ2-2, with D possibly being TRBD1 (5 bases). The V gene's germline CDR1 is MNHNS and CDR2 SASEGT. This CDR3 has 14 residues. Trimming shortened V by 6 bases and J by 2 bases, and 10 bases separated the two germline ends. The CDR3 nucleotides are TGTGCCAGCAGGTTGACAGTAAACACCGGGGAGCTGTTTTTT. Protein sequence: CASRLTVNTGELFF.

The chain joins TRBV10-3 to TRBJ1-2, with TRBD1 matching over 8 bases. CDR1 is ENHRY, CDR2 SYGVKD, per germline. V gave up 10 bases and J gave up 2 bases; unmatched junction bases: 6. The CDR3 consists of 13 residues. For the CDR3, the DNA is TGTGCCACTCGGCAGGGGGCGAACTATGGCTACACCTTC. This encodes CATRQGANYGYTF.

V and J are TRBV25-1 and TRBJ1-3; D perhaps matches TRBD1 (6 bases). This CDR3 spans 18 amino acids. V lost 3 bases to trimming and J lost 0 bases, with 18 bases between them. From germline, CDR1 is MGHDK and CDR2 SYGVNS. Written as DNA, the CDR3 is TGTGCCAGCAGTGAGGTTCGGGGGGCCGGAAGCTCTGGAAACACCATATATTTT. Its protein product is CASSEVRGAGSSGNTIYF.

This chain joins TRBV10-2 and TRBJ2-1, with D tentatively TRBD1 (6 bases). Germline assignment: CDR1 WSHSY and CDR2 SAAADI. V was cut by 6 bases and J by 4 bases, with 13 bases left in between. The CDR3 has 14 amino acids. The CDR3 reads CASRGPDRYNEQFF. The CDR3 DNA reads as TGCGCCAGCAGGGGTCCGGACAGATACAATGAGCAGTTCTTC.

The chain links TRBV30 to TRBJ1-6, with TRBD1 matching 8 bases. V shed 1 base and J 5 bases; nucleotides not matched to a gene: 1. Germline CDR1 is GTSNPN and CDR2 is SVGIG (reference sequence). The CDR3 is 14 residues long. CDR3 sequence: CAWSAGQDNSPLHF. The CDR3 DNA follows: TGTGCCTGGAGTGCGGGACAGGATAATTCACCCCTCCACTTT.

V and J are TRBV4-2 and TRBJ1-6, with 11 bases lining up with TRBD1. The CDR3 length is 16 residues. The ends lost 0 bases at V and 11 bases at J; junction bases unmatched: 6. CDR1 LGHNA and CDR2 YNFKEQ come from the germline V gene. CDR3 sequence (DNA): TGTGCCAGCAGCCAAGATAGGACAGGGGGCGGGGCACCCCTCCACTTT. This encodes CASSQDRTGGGAPLHF.

This chain joins TRBV27 and TRBJ2-3; D unclear. This CDR3 has 11 residues. Per the germline V gene, CDR1 is MNHEY and CDR2 is SMNVEV (reference sequence). V lost 4 bases, J lost 6 bases, and 5 bases lay in between. The CDR3 DNA reads TGTGCCAGCAGTTCGGGTGATACGCAGTATTTT. The encoded protein is CASSSGDTQYF.

This chain connects TRBV7-9 to TRBJ1-5; D remains ambiguous. V was shortened by 2 bases and J by 7 bases, with 18 bases between the two germline ends. The CDR3 loop spans 16 amino acids. Germline CDR1 is SEHNR and CDR2 is FQNEAQ (reference sequence). DNA for the CDR3: TGTGCCAGCAGCTTATCCCAAGAGACTAGCAGGCAGCCCCAGCATTTT. Residues: CASSLSQETSRQPQHF.

This sequence joins TRBV29-1 and TRBJ1-2, with 10 positions matching TRBD1. Looked up from germline, CDR1 is SQVTM and CDR2 is ANQGSEA. This CDR3 has 14 amino acids. After removal of 6 bases from V and 2 bases from J, the junction contained 6 bases not matched to a gene. CDR3 region: CSVDDRGRNYGYTF. CDR3 DNA sequence: TGCAGCGTCGACGACAGGGGGCGGAACTATGGCTACACCTTC.

The chain combines TRBV7-8 with TRBJ1-6; TRBD1 matches at 9 bases. There are 19 residues in the CDR3. The ends lost 5 bases at V and 0 bases at J; junction bases unmatched: 11. Germline V gene data show CDR1 as SGHVS and CDR2 as FQNEAQ. The DNA of the CDR3 is TGTGCCAGCAGCCCGCGGCCCGGGACAGGGAACTCCTATAATTCACCCCTCCACTTT. Protein sequence: CASSPRPGTGNSYNSPLHF.

The CDR3 reads CASSPGQGNTEAFF. In nucleotides, the CDR3 is TGCGCCAGCAGCCCGGGACAGGGGAACACTGAAGCTTTCTTT. The gene calls are TRBV5-1 and TRBJ1-1; 9 bases align to TRBD1. Germline V gene lookup returns CDR1 SGHRS and CDR2 YFSETQ. There are 14 residues in the CDR3. Losses at the gene ends were 4 bases for V and 1 base for J; bases not matched to a gene: 2.

The genes are TRBV2 and TRBJ2-7, with a weak D call TRBD1 (6 bases). The germline V gene has CDR1 SNHLY and CDR2 FYNNEI. The CDR3 sequence is 13 residues long. V lost 6 bases and J lost 3, with 12 bases in between. CDR3 loop: CASRDPDSYEQYF. CDR3 DNA sequence: TGTGCCAGCAGGGACCCGGACAGCTACGAGCAGTACTTC.

The CDR3 nucleotides are TGCGCCAGCAGCCTCAGAGACACTTCCTACGAGCAGTACTTC. Translating gives CASSLRDTSYEQYF. The V call is TRBV4-3, the J call TRBJ2-5; D uncertain. The tail of the sequence fits TRBJ2-7 better, so the J call may be wrong. Germline V gene lookup returns CDR1 LGHNA and CDR2 YSLEER. CDR3 size: 14 residues.

The rearrangement uses TRBV10-2 and TRBJ1-2; 9 nucleotides align to TRBD1. The CDR3 has 15 amino acids. Germline V gene lookup returns CDR1 WSHSY and CDR2 SAAADI. The J segment lost 5 bases and the V segment lost 6 bases, leaving 10 bases of the junction unmatched. The CDR3 reads CASSMGQGNNYGYTF. CDR3 DNA: TGCGCCAGCAGCATGGGACAGGGTAATAATTATGGCTACACCTTC.

The rearrangement joins TRBV5-8 to TRBJ1-2, with D unclear. CDR1 and CDR2 from the germline V gene are SGHTS and YDEGEE. Trimming removed 2 bases from V and 3 bases from J, with 11 bases in between. This CDR3 comprises 14 residues. Written as DNA, the CDR3 is TGTGCCAGCAGCTTTCAAGGGAGGGACTATGGCTACACCTTC. The encoded protein is CASSFQGRDYGYTF. Full variable domain (missing parts from reference TRBV5-8 and TRBJ1-2): EAGVTQSPTHLIKTRGQQATLRCSPISGHTSVYWYQQALGLGLQFLLWYDEGEERNRGNFPPRFSGRQFPNYSSELNVNALELEDSALYLCASSFQGRDYGYTFGSGTRLTVV.

The chain links TRBV4-3 to TRBJ2-5; D is perhaps TRBD1 (5 bases). CDR1 LGHNA and CDR2 YSLEER come from the germline V gene. Trimming removed 0 bases at V and 1 base at J, with 9 bases between. CDR3 length equals 15 residues. The CDR3 coding sequence is TGCGCCAGCAGCCAAGAAGACAGTCCCCAAGAGACCCAGTACTTC. Translated, it gives CASSQEDSPQETQYF.

The CDR3 bases are TGTGCCAGCAGCTTAGACCCAGGGAATCCTCATGGGTATGGCTACACCTTC. It codes for CASSLDPGNPHGYGYTF. V usage is TRBV7-8 and J usage is TRBJ1-2, with D possibly matching TRBD1 (5 bases). Germline values: CDR1 SGHVS, CDR2 FQNEAQ. This CDR3 has 17 residues. Between the trimmed V and J ends, which lost 1 base and 5 bases, there was a span of 20 bases. The variable domain in full, with the rest retrieved from reference TRBV7-8 and TRBJ1-2, is GAGVSQSPRYKVAKRGQDVALRCDPISGHVSLFWYQQALGQGPEFLTYFQNEAQLDKSGLPSDRFFAERPEGSVSTLKIQRTQQEDSAVYLCASSLDPGNPHGYGYTFGSGTRLTVV.

The rearrangement joins TRBV4-1 to TRBJ2-5; the match to TRBD2 covers 11 bases. The CDR3 is made up of 16 amino acids. The junction had 9 bases not matched to a gene; V was cut back by 5 bases and J by 4 bases. Looked up from germline, CDR1 is MGHRA and CDR2 is YSYEKL. The CDR3 DNA reads as TGCGCCAGCAGCTCCAGACTAGCGGGGAGGGGAGAGACCCAGTACTTC. The encoded protein is CASSSRLAGRGETQYF.

The gene calls are TRBV7-6 and TRBJ2-3; D is perhaps TRBD2 (7 bases). In germline, CDR1 is SGHVS, CDR2 FNYEAQ. V was clipped by 1 base and J by 4 bases, with 15 bases between them. The CDR3 sequence is 16 residues long. CDR3 loop: CASSLETGGLADTQYF. The CDR3 nucleotides are TGTGCCAGCAGCTTAGAGACGGGGGGCCTAGCAGATACGCAGTATTTT.

This chain links TRBV30 with TRBJ1-4; no clear D. The CDR3 is 11 amino acids. Per the germline V gene, CDR1 is GTSNPN and CDR2 is SVGIG (reference sequence). The V end was cut by 8 bases, the J end by 8 bases, with 12 bases between. CDR3 region: CASQRGEKLFF. In nucleotides, the CDR3 is TGTGCCAGCCAACGAGGAGAAAAACTGTTTTTT.

The rearrangement joins TRBV19 to TRBJ2-7; weak D call: TRBD1 (6 bases). Germline values: CDR1 LNHDA, CDR2 SQIVND (reference sequence). This CDR3 is 12 amino acids long. V shed 9 bases and J shed 1 base, with 10 bases lying between them. CDR3 coding DNA: TGTGCCAGCGGACAGAATTCCTACGAGCAGTACTTC. Amino acids: CASGQNSYEQYF.

The rearrangement joins TRBV5-4 to TRBJ1-2, with a possible D match to TRBD1 (6 bases). From germline, CDR1 is SGHNT and CDR2 YYREEE (reference sequence). Trimming cost V 0 bases and J 7 bases, with 16 bases left between them. The CDR3 runs 15 residues. The CDR3 coding sequence is TGTGCCAGCAGCTTGGAGGCCGGACAGTGGGCTGGCTACACCTTC. Translating gives CASSLEAGQWAGYTF.